This TCR beta chain derives from a study of blood T cell repertoires in COVID-19. Libraries were prepared by immunoSEQ multiplex PCR; TCRdb keeps only in-frame clonotypes and omits some of them. The sample shows more than 250,000 clones, about 89% of them seen only once. Enrollees, roughly 18 to 89 years old, lived in around 23 US areas. The receptor comes from a woman in her 30s who had recovered from COVID-19. Sequencing input: PBMCs or T cells enriched from blood (not recorded which).

The CDR3 spells CASSPGRRGGTDTQYF. CDR3 DNA sequence: TGTGCCAGCAGCCCTGGGCGGCGGGGGGGGACAGATACGCAGTATTTT. This rearrangement joins TRBV7-8 to TRBJ2-3, with TRBD2 identical over 9 bases. Germline values: CDR1 SGHVS, CDR2 FQNEAQ. Losses at the gene ends were 5 bases for V and 3 bases for J; bases not matched to a gene: 9. This CDR3 is built from 16 residues.